A selection of T cell receptor beta chains follows, all from one sample in a study of shared clonotypes between healthy human individuals. Repertoires were generated with immunoSEQ multiplex PCR, while TCRdb's copy carries only in-frame clones and drops some. The table lists around 500,000 clones, 70% to 80% of them singletons. What was sequenced was PBMCs. The receptors come from a woman aged 40 to 50 in good health. Some clones in this sample may be carry-over from other donors' samples. Both conserved end residues are part of each CDR3. The order of the fields is V gene, J gene, clone size, D gene, CDR3 protein, CDR3 DNA. The D gene is left open where the match is weak. Where a row states a size, it is once, few, many or the class of an expanded clone; other rows omit it.

TRBV29-1	TRBJ2-7	.	.	CSVRTAPWEQYF	TGCAGCGTTCGTACCGCCCCCTGGGAGCAGTACTTC
TRBV27	TRBJ2-7	.	.	CASSLSPRYEQYF	TGTGCCAGCAGTCTCTCGCCAAGGTACGAGCAGTACTTC
TRBV28	TRBJ2-1	.	.	CASSNEQFF	TGTGCCAGCAGTAATGAGCAGTTCTTC
TRBV7-9	TRBJ1-3	many	.	CASSQGVAGNTIYF	TGTGCCAGCAGCCAGGGAGTGGCTGGAAACACCATATATTTT
TRBV28	TRBJ2-7	.	TRBD2	CASSSPSGRGEQYF	TGTGCCAGCAGTTCCCCCTCGGGGAGGGGCGAGCAGTACTTC
TRBV5-1	TRBJ2-4	.	.	CASSLDLRTVAKNIQYF	TGCGCCAGCAGCTTGGATTTAAGGACGGTAGCCAAAAACATTCAGTACTTC
TRBV11-3	TRBJ2-7	once	.	CASSTRPQLSPRYEQYF	TGTGCCAGCAGCACTAGGCCCCAGCTGAGTCCCAGGTACGAGCAGTACTTC
TRBV7-9	TRBJ2-1	once	TRBD2	CASSLGASGYYNEQFF	TGTGCCAGCAGCTTAGGGGCTAGCGGGTACTACAATGAGCAGTTCTTC
TRBV18	TRBJ1-4	.	.	CASSPTPNNEKLFF	TGTGCCAGCTCACCTACACCGAATAATGAAAAACTGTTTTTT
TRBV29-1	TRBJ1-2	few	.	CSVFSNYGYTF	TGCAGCGTTTTTTCTAACTATGGCTACACCTTC
TRBV29-1	TRBJ2-1	few	TRBD2	CSAAGTSSHEQFF	TGCAGCGCCGCCGGGACTAGCAGCCATGAGCAGTTCTTC
TRBV9	TRBJ2-2	once	.	CASSPGLNTGELFF	TGTGCCAGCAGCCCAGGCCTGAACACCGGGGAGCTGTTTTTT
TRBV29-1	TRBJ2-2	.	.	CSVTRQVGTGELFF	TGCAGCGTTACCAGACAGGTTGGGACCGGGGAGCTGTTTTTT
TRBV7-3	TRBJ2-3	few	.	CASSPGPGDTQYF	TGTGCCAGCAGCCCCGGGCCAGGGGATACGCAGTATTTT
TRBV5-1	TRBJ2-1	.	TRBD2	CASSPNEASGLNEQFF	TGCGCCAGCAGTCCCAATGAGGCTAGCGGACTTAATGAGCAGTTCTTC
TRBV7-8	TRBJ1-1	.	.	CASSSQQNTEAFF	TGTGCCAGCAGCTCCCAACAGAACACTGAAGCTTTCTTT
TRBV28	TRBJ1-6	.	.	CASSEGGRENDSPLHF	TGTGCCAGCAGTGAGGGGGGAAGGGAAAATGATTCACCCCTCCACTTT
TRBV10-2	TRBJ1-1	.	.	CASSYRVVTEAFF	TGCGCCAGCAGTTACAGGGTAGTCACTGAAGCTTTCTTT
TRBV27	TRBJ1-2	few	.	CASSQGQGAGYTF	TGTGCCAGCAGCCAGGGGCAGGGTGCCGGCTACACCTTC
TRBV15	TRBJ1-2	once	.	CATSRGPFDGYTF	TGTGCCACCAGCAGGGGGCCGTTCGATGGCTACACCTTC
TRBV30	TRBJ2-6	.	.	CAWSPTGPSGANVLTF	TGTGCCTGGAGCCCTACAGGGCCCTCTGGGGCCAACGTTCTGACTTTC
TRBV19	TRBJ1-5	.	.	CASSIAVYSNQPQHF	TGTGCCAGTAGTATCGCAGTGTATAGCAATCAGCCCCAGCATTTT
TRBV28	TRBJ1-3	.	.	CAAGLTVNTIYF	TGTGCCGCAGGGTTGACGGTAAACACCATATATTTT
TRBV29-1	TRBJ2-7	.	.	CSVGPGGPYEQYF	TGCAGCGTTGGGCCCGGGGGGCCCTACGAGCAGTACTTC
TRBV18	TRBJ1-2	.	.	CASSPPEGRYGYTF	TGTGCCAGCTCACCACCCGAGGGGAGATACGGCTACACCTTC
TRBV11-3	TRBJ2-2	.	TRBD1	CASSKGQGASGELFF	TGTGCCAGCAGCAAGGGACAGGGGGCGTCCGGGGAGCTGTTTTTT
TRBV2	TRBJ1-5	.	.	CASRLAGGGQPQHF	TGTGCCAGCAGATTGGCGGGTGGGGGTCAGCCCCAGCATTTT
TRBV19	TRBJ2-7	.	.	CASRFSLDTYEQYF	TGTGCCAGTAGATTCAGCTTGGACACCTACGAGCAGTACTTC
TRBV7-9	TRBJ2-7	.	.	CASSLEFGSYEQYF	TGTGCCAGCAGCTTAGAATTTGGGTCCTACGAGCAGTACTTC
TRBV19	TRBJ1-2	few	.	CASSTPGQLNYGYTF	TGTGCCAGTAGTACCCCGGGACAACTTAACTATGGCTACACCTTC
TRBV12-5	TRBJ2-3	.	TRBD2	CASGSGMEDTQYF	TGTGCTAGTGGGAGCGGGATGGAAGATACGCAGTATTTT
TRBV9	TRBJ1-1	.	.	CASSVGNRASEAFF	TGTGCCAGCAGCGTAGGAAACAGGGCTTCAGAAGCTTTCTTT
TRBV27	TRBJ2-5	few	TRBD2	CASSITSGLGETQYF	TGTGCCAGCAGTATCACATCCGGACTAGGGGAGACCCAGTACTTC
TRBV6-5	TRBJ1-2	once	TRBD1	CASTSSGQGIGYTF	TGTGCCAGCACCTCCTCCGGACAGGGGATTGGCTACACCTTC
TRBV6-1	TRBJ2-7	.	TRBD2	CASSEGAGEPAYEQYF	TGTGCCAGCAGTGAAGGGGCGGGAGAGCCCGCCTACGAGCAGTACTTC
TRBV2	TRBJ2-3	.	TRBD1	CASRKGTAHGDTDTQYF	TGTGCCAGCAGGAAGGGGACAGCCCATGGGGACACAGATACGCAGTATTTT
TRBV5-1	TRBJ1-1	medium-sized	.	CASSRLTGNTEAFF	TGCGCCAGCAGCAGGCTGACAGGGAACACTGAAGCTTTCTTT
TRBV30	TRBJ1-2	.	.	CAWGGPKGGSYGYTF	TGTGCCTGGGGCGGACCTAAGGGGGGGAGCTATGGCTACACCTTC
TRBV9	TRBJ2-7	.	TRBD2	CASSVGGLADLYEQYF	TGTGCCAGCAGCGTTGGAGGACTAGCGGATCTCTACGAGCAGTACTTC
TRBV2	TRBJ2-7	few	.	CASSEARRVEQYF	TGTGCCAGCAGTGAAGCCCGCAGGGTCGAGCAGTACTTC
TRBV4-1	TRBJ2-3	.	.	CASSQGRLGLRTDTQYF	TGCGCCAGCAGCCAAGGTCGTCTGGGGCTTAGGACAGATACGCAGTATTTT
TRBV2	TRBJ1-5	.	.	CASSGQARGNQPQHF	TGTGCCAGCAGTGGGCAGGCAAGAGGCAATCAGCCCCAGCATTTT